Each of the 20 T cell receptor beta chains below was sequenced from the same sample in a study of blood T cells in healthy people across ages. Sample-barcoded 5' priming and a J-beta primer mix drove a second PCR of roughly 7 to 11 cycles. TCRdb redid the calling of the 5' RACE reads with MiXCR, one entry per CDR3 protein. The sample records over a million distinct CDR3 sequences, roughly 59% being singletons. Sequencing was done on a sample of blood. These receptors were obtained from a man between 18 and 29 years old in good health.

The V gene is TRBV20-1, the J gene TRBJ2-1; TRBD2 agrees at 10 bases. CDR1 and CDR2 from the germline V gene are DFQATT and SNEGSKA (reference sequence). V was pared by 6 bases and J by 4 bases, with 6 bases of the junction left unmatched. The CDR3 is 14 amino acids. The CDR3 nucleotides read TGCAGTGCGGCCGGGACTAGCGCGTACAATGAGCAGTTCTTC. Protein product: CSAAGTSAYNEQFF.

This clonotype was detected a few times. The gene calls are TRBV29-1 and TRBJ2-5; TRBD2 might be the D (6 bases). There are 13 residues in the CDR3. The germline V gene has CDR1 SQVTM and CDR2 ANQGSEA. V gave up 4 bases and J gave up 1 base, with 10 bases separating them. The CDR3: CSVAGEVQETQYF. The CDR3 coding sequence is TGCAGCGTTGCGGGGGAGGTCCAAGAGACCCAGTACTTC.

The chain employs TRBV2 and TRBJ2-5, with 7 bases fitting TRBD1. The V and J ends lost 7 bases and 3 bases, in that order; junction bases with no gene match: 8. Germline V gene lookup returns CDR1 SNHLY and CDR2 FYNNEI. The CDR3 is 14 amino acids. For the CDR3, the DNA is TGTGCCAGCATAAGCCCGGGGACAGAAGAGACCCAGTACTTC. It codes for CASISPGTEETQYF.

V gene TRBV29-1 combines with J gene TRBJ2-5; D is uncertain. V lost 8 bases and J lost 0, with 10 bases in between. Germline loops: CDR1 SQVTM, CDR2 ANQGSEA. CDR3 size: 12 residues. The CDR3 is CSFQPNQETQYF. CDR3 nucleotide sequence: TGCAGCTTTCAGCCAAACCAAGAGACCCAGTACTTC.

V usage is TRBV20-1 and J usage is TRBJ2-3; TRBD2 agrees at 13 bases. CDR3 size: 16 residues. CDR1 DFQATT and CDR2 SNEGSKA come from the germline V gene (reference sequence). Germline trimming cut 5 bases from V and 0 bases from J; bases unmatched to any gene: 5. The CDR3 loop is CSAARTSGRSTDTQYF. In DNA, the CDR3 is TGCAGTGCTGCCAGGACTAGCGGGAGAAGCACAGATACGCAGTATTTT.

This chain uses TRBV10-3 with TRBJ2-2; 9 bases fit TRBD2. Germline V CDR1 and CDR2: ENHRY, SYGVKD. The CDR3 covers 16 residues. Germline trimming cut 4 bases from V and 7 bases from J; bases unmatched to any gene: 10. The CDR3 region has the DNA TGTGCCATCAGTGGACTAGCGGAAGGGCCGGTCGGGGAGCTGTTTTTT. Translating gives CAISGLAEGPVGELFF.

A few counts support this clonotype. The gene calls are TRBV4-1 and TRBJ2-7; D unresolved. V was pared by 5 bases and J by 4 bases, with 15 bases between. This CDR3 has 14 residues. Germline-derived CDR1 and CDR2 are MGHRA and YSYEKL. CDR3 amino acids: CASSSLLWVYEQYF. Here the CDR3 DNA reads TGCGCCAGCAGCTCCCTCTTATGGGTTTACGAGCAGTACTTC.

This sequence joins TRBV4-2 and TRBJ2-3; D tentatively fits TRBD1 or TRBD2 (6 bases each). V was clipped by 2 bases and J by 3 bases, with 12 bases between them. Germline lookup yields CDR1 LGHNA and CDR2 YNFKEQ. This CDR3 comprises 15 residues. CDR3 DNA: TGTGCCAGCAGCCAAAAAAGGGGGGATACAGATACGCAGTATTTT. Protein sequence: CASSQKRGDTDTQYF.

The chain combines TRBV7-2 with TRBJ1-2; D unresolved. CDR1 SGHTA and CDR2 FQGNSA come from the germline V gene. This CDR3 is 12 amino acids long. V gave up 4 bases and J gave up 5 bases, with 8 bases separating them. The CDR3 DNA reads TGTGCCAGCAGCTCCACAAAATATGGCTACACCTTC. This encodes CASSSTKYGYTF. The complete variable domain, with remaining parts taken from reference TRBV7-2 and TRBJ1-2, reads GAGVSQSPSNKVTEKGKDVELRCDPISGHTALYWYRQSLGQGLEFLIYFQGNSAPDKSGLPSDRFSAERTGGSVSTLTIQRTQQEDSAVYLCASSSTKYGYTFGSGTRLTVV.

This chain uses TRBV7-2 with TRBJ2-5, with TRBD2 matching over 8 bases. With 5 bases clipped from V and 1 base from J, the junction kept 9 bases outside the gene matches. Germline values: CDR1 SGHTA, CDR2 FQGNSA. The CDR3 is 16 amino acids. The CDR3 DNA reads TGTGCCAGCAGCCCTGGGGCGGGGGGCCCCCAAGAGACCCAGTACTTC. It yields the protein CASSPGAGGPQETQYF.

CDR3 in amino acids: CSATTGGEQYF. The CDR3 nucleotides are TGCAGTGCTACCACCGGGGGGGAGCAGTACTTC. V is TRBV20-1 and J is TRBJ2-7, with TRBD2 matching over 7 bases. Trimming removed 4 bases from V and 7 bases from J; junction bases left unmatched: 4. This CDR3 is built from 11 residues. Per the germline V gene, CDR1 is DFQATT and CDR2 is SNEGSKA (reference sequence).

In DNA form, the CDR3 reads TGCTCTAGCGGAAACTACAATGAGCAGTTCTTC. Encoded protein: CSSGNYNEQFF. The chain is built from TRBV20-1 and TRBJ2-1; 7 bases match TRBD2. This CDR3 contains 11 residues. Germline V CDR1 and CDR2: DFQATT, SNEGSKA (reference sequence).

The gene calls are TRBV6-5 and TRBJ2-7; TRBD1 might be the D (6 bases). This CDR3 is built from 15 residues. Germline CDR1 is MNHEY and CDR2 is SVGAGI. V lost 2 bases and J 2 bases, leaving 13 bases between the germline ends. The CDR3 here is CASSYTPQGTYEQYF. Here the CDR3 DNA reads TGTGCCAGCAGTTACACTCCGCAGGGGACCTACGAGCAGTACTTC.

This chain joins TRBV4-1 and TRBJ2-1; TRBD2 agrees at 10 bases. Looked up from germline, CDR1 is MGHRA and CDR2 is YSYEKL. The CDR3 sequence is 16 residues long. Unmatched junction bases numbered 9, after V lost 6 bases and J lost 4 bases. The CDR3: CASSPAGTSVYNEQFF. The CDR3 DNA reads TGCGCCAGCAGTCCGGCCGGGACTAGCGTATACAATGAGCAGTTCTTC.

This sequence joins TRBV5-1 and TRBJ2-7; 7 nucleotides line up with TRBD2. The J call could be wrong; TRBJ2-5 is a better fit for the DNA end. In germline, CDR1 is SGHRS, CDR2 YFSETQ. CDR3 length: 16 amino acids. CDR3 region: CASRPGLVISQETQYF. CDR3 bases: TGCGCCAGCAGACCTGGACTAGTTATTAGCCAAGAGACCCAGTACTTC.

The chain couples TRBV5-5 to TRBJ2-7; D not resolved. V lost 0 bases to trimming and J lost 9 bases, with 10 bases between them. Looked up from germline, CDR1 is SGHKS and CDR2 is YYEKEE (reference sequence). This CDR3 is built from 12 residues. DNA of the CDR3: TGTGCCAGCAGCTTGGGGAACAACGTGCAGTACTTC. Protein product: CASSLGNNVQYF.

The chain is built from TRBV12-3 or TRBV12-4 and TRBJ2-3; 8 bases map to TRBD2. V lost 3 bases and J lost 2; bases outside the gene matches: 4. The CDR3 covers 15 residues. CDR3 in DNA: TGTGCCAGCAGTTTTGGAGCGGGAGTCACAGATACGCAGTATTTT. The encoded protein is CASSFGAGVTDTQYF.

This clonotype was counted a few times. The chain links TRBV4-1 to TRBJ2-7, with TRBD1 identical over 8 bases. Losses at the gene ends were 6 bases for V and 2 bases for J; bases not matched to a gene: 9. Germline loops: CDR1 MGHRA, CDR2 YSYEKL. This CDR3 comprises 15 residues. The chain's CDR3 is CASSINRGSTYEQYF. The CDR3 nucleotides read TGCGCCAGCAGTATAAACAGGGGGTCCACCTACGAGCAGTACTTC.

The chain combines TRBV4-1 with TRBJ2-7; D is undetermined. The CDR3 spans 16 residues. Trimming removed 0 bases at V and 0 bases at J, with 12 bases between. Germline-derived CDR1 and CDR2 are MGHRA and YSYEKL. CDR3 DNA sequence: TGCGCCAGCAGCCAAGAAGACGCCACCTTCTCCTACGAGCAGTACTTC. It specifies CASSQEDATFSYEQYF.

J is TRBJ2-3 and V is TRBV2, with 11 nucleotides matching TRBD2. Germline trimming cut 4 bases from V and 1 base from J; bases unmatched to any gene: 4. The germline V gene encodes CDR1 SNHLY and CDR2 FYNNEI. This CDR3 is built from 16 residues. The DNA for the CDR3 is TGTGCCAGCAGTGGGTCACTAGCGGGGGGCACAGATACGCAGTATTTT. This codes for CASSGSLAGGTDTQYF.